These 29 T cell receptor beta chains share one sample of origin, sequenced in a study of cytomegalovirus exposure and HLA in healthy donors. The PCR used 60 Vbeta and 13 Jbeta primers. Sequenced by immunoSEQ multiplex PCR; TCRdb stores in-frame clones only, minus some. This sample has fewer than 200,000 clones; around 74% occur once, and the top ten carry less than 3%. Sequenced: PBMCs. The receptors originated from a female donor in good health and CMV-seronegative.

The J gene is TRBJ1-1, the V gene TRBV11-2; the D gene is possibly TRBD1 (5 bases). The CDR3 consists of 16 residues. Germline V gene sequence: CDR1 SGHAT, CDR2 FQNNGV. Trimming removed 2 bases at V and 4 bases at J, with 17 bases between. The CDR3 DNA reads as TGTGCCAGCAGCTTAACTACAGGAGCAAGGGGCACTGAAGCTTTCTTT. This sequence encodes CASSLTTGARGTEAFF. Complete variable domain (other parts from reference TRBV11-2 and TRBJ1-1): EAGVAQSPRYKIIEKRQSVAFWCNPISGHATLYWYQQILGQGPKLLIQFQNNGVVDDSQLPKDRFSAERLKGVDSTLKIQPAKLEDSAVYLCASSLTTGARGTEAFFGQGTRLTVV.

About this clone: Other DNA sequences from this sample encode an identical CDR3 as well. This chain uses TRBV27 with TRBJ1-5; tentative D call: TRBD1 (5 bases). The CDR3 runs 14 residues. The V end lost 3 bases, the J end lost 5 bases, and 11 bases lay between the germline ends. Germline V CDR1 and CDR2: MNHEY, SMNVEV (reference sequence). The CDR3 nucleotides are TGTGCCAGCAGTTTGCGTCAGGGCGATCAGCCCCAGCATTTT. This sequence encodes CASSLRQGDQPQHF.

This rearrangement joins TRBV6-5 to TRBJ1-2; D is undetermined. The CDR3 runs 13 residues. Per germline, CDR1 MNHEY and CDR2 SVGAGI. Trimming cost V 8 bases and J 0 bases, with 10 bases left between them. CDR3 protein: CASAESANYGYTF. The CDR3 DNA sequence: TGTGCCAGCGCGGAATCAGCTAACTATGGCTACACCTTC.

The chain recombines TRBV2 with TRBJ1-2; no reliable D call. From germline, CDR1 is SNHLY and CDR2 FYNNEI. This CDR3 contains 14 residues. V dropped 8 bases and J dropped 4 bases, with 17 bases sitting between them. CDR3 sequence (DNA): TGTGCCAGCTATCCGTTAGGCGGGAGCTATGGCTACACCTTC. Translation gives CASYPLGGSYGYTF.

The chain combines TRBV9 with TRBJ1-6; D unclear. Germline CDR1 is SGDLS and CDR2 is YYNGEE. V was cut by 4 bases and J by 5 bases, with 13 bases left in between. This CDR3 contains 15 residues. The CDR3 nucleotides are TGTGCCAGCAGCTCCTCTGGCGGAAATAATTCACCCCTCCACTTT. The encoded protein is CASSSSGGNNSPLHF.

This rearrangement joins TRBV10-1 to TRBJ1-1; D gene ambiguous. This CDR3 has 13 residues. Germline assignment: CDR1 WNHNN and CDR2 SYGVQD (reference sequence). Deletions cut 10 bases from V and 6 bases from J, with 18 bases between. CDR3 bases: TGCGCCACCCGGAGGGATGAGGGTGCTGAAGCTTTCTTT. It codes for CATRRDEGAEAFF.

This clone was seen just once. V usage is TRBV5-1 and J usage is TRBJ2-3; 12 nucleotides align to TRBD2. Losses at the gene ends were 2 bases for V and 3 bases for J; bases not matched to a gene: 4. Looked up from germline, CDR1 is SGHRS and CDR2 is YFSETQ. This CDR3 is built from 16 residues. The CDR3 bases are TGCGCCAGCAGCTTACTAGCGGGAGGTGGAACAGATACGCAGTATTTT. Its translation: CASSLLAGGGTDTQYF.

The J gene is TRBJ2-7, the V gene TRBV5-6, with D maybe TRBD2 (6 bases). In germline, CDR1 is SGHDT, CDR2 YYEEEE. V shed 4 bases and J shed 7 bases, with 21 bases lying between them. The CDR3 is 15 amino acids. The CDR3 spells CASSPGIRVAGEQYF. For the CDR3, the DNA is TGTGCCAGCAGCCCAGGGATCCGGGTCGCGGGGGAGCAGTACTTC.

The chain couples TRBV6-5 to TRBJ2-7; D is undetermined. The CDR3 contains 10 residues. From germline, CDR1 is MNHEY and CDR2 SVGAGI. Between the trimmed V and J ends, which lost 6 bases and 5 bases, there was a span of 5 bases. The DNA for the CDR3 is TGTGCCAGCAGCCCTGACGAGCAGTACTTC. Its protein is CASSPDEQYF.

The V gene is TRBV7-9, the J gene TRBJ2-3; D is undetermined. The CDR3 has 14 residues. The V and J ends lost 8 bases and 0 bases respectively, with 12 bases between them. Looked up from germline, CDR1 is SEHNR and CDR2 is FQNEAQ (reference sequence). The CDR3 loop is CASHRDSSTDTQYF. The CDR3 bases are TGTGCCAGCCACCGAGACTCTAGCACAGATACGCAGTATTTT.

The chain couples TRBV30 to TRBJ1-5; perhaps TRBD1 as D (5 bases). CDR1 is GTSNPN, CDR2 SVGIG, per germline (reference sequence). The CDR3 contains 12 residues. The V gene lost 5 bases and the J gene lost 7 bases, with 12 bases spanning the gap. CDR3 loop: CAWGGTHQPQHF. DNA of the CDR3: TGTGCCTGGGGTGGGACTCACCAGCCCCAGCATTTT. Together with reference TRBV30 and TRBJ1-5, the CDR3 gives the full variable domain: SQTIHQWPATLVQPVGSPLSLECTVEGTSNPNLYWYRQAAGRGLQLLFYSVGIGQISSEVPQNLSASRPQDRQFILSSKKLLLSDSGFYLCAWGGTHQPQHFGDGTRLSIL.

This clone was counted once. The same CDR3 can be traced to other DNA sequences in this sample. The chain combines TRBV11-2 with TRBJ2-1, with D tentatively TRBD2 (6 bases). Germline-derived CDR1 and CDR2 are SGHAT and FQNNGV. V gave up 1 base and J gave up 0 bases, with 7 bases separating them. This CDR3 comprises 15 residues. This CDR3 reads CASSLGRGSYNEQFF. The CDR3, as DNA: TGTGCCAGCAGCTTAGGGAGGGGCTCCTACAATGAGCAGTTCTTC.

CDR3 DNA: TGTGCCAGTAGCACAGGGGGATCTGGAAACACCATATATTTT. Protein product: CASSTGGSGNTIYF. This sequence joins TRBV19 and TRBJ1-3; 8 bases are shared with TRBD1. Germline V gene sequence: CDR1 LNHDA, CDR2 SQIVND (reference sequence). J lost 1 base, V lost 6 bases, and 2 bases had no gene match. The CDR3 extends over 14 amino acids.

This chain uses TRBV6-5 with TRBJ1-2, with 8 bases identical to TRBD1. The CDR3 is 13 residues long. Trimming removed 2 bases from V and 7 bases from J; junction bases left unmatched: 3. Germline CDR1 is MNHEY and CDR2 is SVGAGI. As DNA, the CDR3 is TGTGCCAGCAGTTACCAGGGGGCGGGTGGCTACACCTTC. It yields the protein CASSYQGAGGYTF.

The rearrangement uses TRBV7-9 and TRBJ1-4, with D unclear. This CDR3 is 15 amino acids long. The germline CDR1 and CDR2 sequences are SEHNR and FQNEAQ (reference sequence). Trimming took 4 bases from V and 1 from J, leaving 10 bases between them. CDR3 loop: CASSYPALTNEKLFF. CDR3 DNA: TGTGCCAGCAGCTACCCAGCGTTAACTAATGAAAAACTGTTTTTT.

V and J are TRBV4-1 and TRBJ2-7; D is possibly TRBD1 (6 bases). The CDR3 covers 16 residues. V lost 3 bases to trimming and J lost 0 bases, with 15 bases between them. CDR1 and CDR2 from the germline V gene are MGHRA and YSYEKL. The CDR3 sequence is CASSQVQGTNSYEQYF. The CDR3 nucleotides are TGCGCCAGCAGCCAGGTACAGGGAACTAACTCCTACGAGCAGTACTTC.

This clone was detected once. The V call is TRBV6-1, the J call TRBJ2-1; 7 positions match TRBD2. V lost 9 bases, J lost 4 bases, and 12 bases stayed unmatched. The CDR3 contains 15 residues. Germline-derived CDR1 and CDR2 are MNHNS and SASEGT. The CDR3 bases are TGTGCCAGTGTCGCTGGGGAGGGCGATTACAATGAGCAGTTCTTC. This sequence encodes CASVAGEGDYNEQFF.

The genes are TRBV4-1 and TRBJ1-5; 8 nucleotides line up with TRBD1. The V and J ends lost 2 bases and 5 bases, in that order; junction bases with no gene match: 5. This CDR3 region has 15 residues. Germline assignment: CDR1 MGHRA and CDR2 YSYEKL. This CDR3 is CASSQQGAGDQPQHF. The CDR3 DNA is TGCGCCAGCAGCCAACAGGGGGCCGGGGATCAGCCCCAGCATTTT.

The rearrangement links TRBV30 to TRBJ2-5, with D perhaps matching TRBD2 (6 bases). CDR1 is GTSNPN, CDR2 SVGIG, per germline (reference sequence). V was trimmed by 5 bases and J by 2 bases, leaving 21 bases between them. This CDR3 has 16 amino acids. Written as DNA, the CDR3 is TGTGCCTGGTCATCTAGCAGGAGGGCCCCGCAAGAGACCCAGTACTTC. This encodes CAWSSSRRAPQETQYF.

This clone has a handful of counts. The genes are TRBV6-1 and TRBJ1-5, with 9 bases lining up with TRBD1. This CDR3 comprises 13 residues. CDR1 is MNHNS, CDR2 SASEGT, per germline. V lost 4 bases and J lost 5; bases outside the gene matches: 0. In DNA form, the CDR3 reads TGTGCCAGCAGTGGACAGGGGGATCAGCCCCAGCATTTT. Its translation: CASSGQGDQPQHF.

Only a few counts were recorded for this clone. This chain connects TRBV6-5 to TRBJ1-4; TRBD1 aligns across 7 bases. The CDR3 length is 15 residues. In germline, CDR1 is MNHEY, CDR2 SVGAGI. The trim removed 5 bases at V and 4 bases at J, leaving 7 bases unmatched. CDR3 amino acids: CASSPTGALNEKLFF. The CDR3 DNA reads TGTGCCAGCAGTCCTACAGGGGCCCTTAATGAAAAACTGTTTTTT.

The chain employs TRBV27 and TRBJ2-1, with a weak D call TRBD1 (5 bases). The germline CDR1 and CDR2 sequences are MNHEY and SMNVEV (reference sequence). V was clipped by 2 bases and J by 8 bases, with 13 bases between them. The CDR3 length is 14 residues. The CDR3 DNA follows: TGTGCCAGCAGTTTAGGGGCCTTCGTGCATGAGCAGTTCTTC. This sequence encodes CASSLGAFVHEQFF.

This sequence joins TRBV9 and TRBJ2-1, with a possible D match to TRBD2 (7 bases). The V end lost 3 bases, the J end lost 8 bases, and 12 bases lay between the germline ends. CDR3 length: 13 residues. CDR1 SGDLS and CDR2 YYNGEE come from the germline V gene. The DNA for the CDR3 is TGTGCCAGCAGCGAGGGGGGGCCCTATGAGCAGTTCTTC. It is translated as CASSEGGPYEQFF.

This chain links TRBV28 with TRBJ1-2; 10 bases line up with TRBD1. The CDR3 spans 14 residues. Looked up from germline, CDR1 is MDHEN and CDR2 is SYDVKM. V lost 3 bases to trimming and J lost 7 bases; unmatched junction nucleotides: 5. The CDR3 DNA sequence: TGTGCCAGCAGTTTTTTTGGACAGGGGGGTGGCTACACCTTC. Protein sequence: CASSFFGQGGGYTF.

The rearrangement joins TRBV19 to TRBJ2-7; TRBD2 aligns across 8 bases. The V segment lost 4 bases and the J segment 0 bases; nucleotides outside the gene matches: 11. Germline values: CDR1 LNHDA, CDR2 SQIVND (reference sequence). CDR3 length equals 17 residues. The CDR3: CASSTSLVSGISYEQYF. The CDR3 coding sequence is TGTGCCAGTAGTACCTCCCTGGTTAGCGGGATCTCCTACGAGCAGTACTTC.

V is TRBV5-1 and J is TRBJ2-2; 9 bases map to TRBD1. The V gene end was trimmed by 5 bases and the J gene end by 1 base; junction bases not matched to a gene: 3. Germline assignment: CDR1 SGHRS and CDR2 YFSETQ. The CDR3 has 15 amino acids. The CDR3 sequence: CASSTGQGNTGELFF. CDR3 bases: TGCGCCAGCAGTACGGGACAGGGGAACACCGGGGAGCTGTTTTTT. The entire variable domain, with the rest obtained from reference TRBV5-1 and TRBJ2-2, is as follows: KAGVTQTPRYLIKTRGQQVTLSCSPISGHRSVSWYQQTPGQGLQFLFEYFSETQRNKGNFPGRFSGRQFSNSRSEMNVSTLELGDSALYLCASSTGQGNTGELFFGEGSRLTVL.

This clone was recorded a few times. The gene calls are TRBV5-8 and TRBJ2-3; perhaps TRBD2 as D (5 bases). V lost 4 bases and J 2 bases, leaving 14 bases between the germline ends. CDR1 and CDR2 (germline): SGHTS, YDEGEE. The CDR3 has 15 amino acids. Here the CDR3 DNA reads TGTGCCAGCAGCCCGAACTACGGGAACACAGATACGCAGTATTTT. This translates into CASSPNYGNTDTQYF.

The sample holds a few counts of this clone. The V gene is TRBV5-1, the J gene TRBJ2-3, with 8 bases aligning to TRBD2. Looked up from germline, CDR1 is SGHRS and CDR2 is YFSETQ. The CDR3 contains 13 residues. V lost 7 bases to trimming and J lost 3 bases; unmatched junction nucleotides: 4. The CDR3 loop reads CASAGGLTDTQYF. The CDR3 coding sequence is TGCGCCAGCGCGGGGGGCCTTACAGATACGCAGTATTTT.

V and J are TRBV7-9 and TRBJ2-1, with 7 bases lining up with TRBD2. From germline, CDR1 is SEHNR and CDR2 FQNEAQ (reference sequence). Trimming removed 5 bases from V and 4 bases from J; junction bases left unmatched: 8. CDR3 length: 15 residues. The CDR3 nucleotides are TGTGCCAGCAGCCCGACGCGGGAGTTGTACAATGAGCAGTTCTTC. Its translation is CASSPTRELYNEQFF.